Shown below are 19 T cell receptor beta chains from a single sample sequenced in a study of blood T cell repertoires in COVID-19. Assay: immunoSEQ multiplex PCR; the TCRdb copy retains only in-frame clones and omits some. The sample includes 200,000 or so clones, approximately 91% of them seen just once. The sample was peripheral blood. The receptor source for this set is a man between 70 and 80 years old with active or convalescent COVID-19.

The genes are TRBV4-3 and TRBJ1-1; possibly TRBD1 for D (6 bases). The germline CDR1 and CDR2 sequences are LGHNA and YSLEER. The CDR3 consists of 16 residues. V lost 0 bases to trimming and J lost 4 bases, with 15 bases between them. CDR3 coding DNA: TGCGCCAGCAGCCAAGATCTGGGGGCGAGGGTCACTGAAGCTTTCTTT. This codes for CASSQDLGARVTEAFF.

The rearrangement joins TRBV7-6 to TRBJ1-6, with D perhaps matching TRBD1 (6 bases). Germline CDR1 SGHVS, CDR2 FNYEAQ. The CDR3 has 13 amino acids. With 1 base removed from V and 12 bases from J, the gap between germline ends came to 10 bases. The CDR3 region has the DNA TGTGCCAGCAGCTTAGATTGGGGGCAACCCCTCCACTTT. It encodes CASSLDWGQPLHF. Supplemented by reference TRBV7-6 and TRBJ1-6, the full variable domain reads GAGVSQSPRYKVTKRGQDVALRCDPISGHVSLYWYRQALGQGPEFLTYFNYEAQQDKSGLPNDRFSAERPEGSISTLTIQRTEQRDSAMYRCASSLDWGQPLHFGNGTRLTVT.

The rearrangement joins TRBV14 to TRBJ1-1; D remains unclear. CDR1 and CDR2 from the germline V gene are SGHDN and FVKESK. This CDR3 contains 13 residues. The V end was cut by 5 bases, the J end by 0 bases, with 7 bases between. This CDR3 is CASSFNLNTEAFF. The CDR3 coding sequence is TGTGCCAGCAGCTTTAACTTGAACACTGAAGCTTTCTTT. The entire variable domain, with the rest obtained from reference TRBV14 and TRBJ1-1, is as follows: EAGVTQFPSHSVIEKGQTVTLRCDPISGHDNLYWYRRVMGKEIKFLLHFVKESKQDESGMPNNRFLAERTGGTYSTLKVQPAELEDSGVYFCASSFNLNTEAFFGQGTRLTVV.

The chain joins TRBV20-1 to TRBJ1-1; the D is unclear. The V gene lost 3 bases and the J gene lost 8 bases, with 13 bases spanning the gap. CDR1 and CDR2 (germline): DFQATT, SNEGSKA (reference sequence). This CDR3 region has 12 residues. This CDR3 is CSASKSDLEAFF. DNA for the CDR3: TGCAGTGCTAGTAAGAGCGACCTGGAAGCTTTCTTT.

This sequence joins TRBV30 and TRBJ2-3; the D gene is possibly TRBD1 (6 bases). With 1 base removed from V and 6 bases from J, the gap between germline ends came to 11 bases. The CDR3 has 13 amino acids. Germline CDR1 is GTSNPN and CDR2 is SVGIG (reference sequence). The CDR3 DNA reads as TGTGCCTGGAGTGGACCAACAGGGGATACGCAGTATTTT. Its protein product is CAWSGPTGDTQYF. Based on the CDR3 plus reference TRBV30 and TRBJ2-3, the full variable domain is SQTIHQWPATLVQPVGSPLSLECTVEGTSNPNLYWYRQAAGRGLQLLFYSVGIGQISSEVPQNLSASRPQDRQFILSSKKLLLSDSGFYLCAWSGPTGDTQYFGPGTRLTVL.

This clone occurred once. The chain couples TRBV27 to TRBJ2-7; TRBD2 agrees at 7 bases. V lost 4 bases and J lost 2; bases outside the gene matches: 2. The CDR3 length is 13 residues. CDR1 is MNHEY and CDR2 is SMNVEV in the germline V gene (reference sequence). CDR3 nucleotides: TGTGCCAGCAGTTCTAGCGGTACCTACGAGCAGTACTTC. Amino acids: CASSSSGTYEQYF.

The chain has TRBV12-3 or TRBV12-4 and TRBJ1-5; D uncertain. CDR3 length: 13 residues. V lost 2 bases, J lost 0 bases, and 2 bases lay in between. CDR3 sequence reads: CASSLYSNQPQHF. The CDR3 nucleotides read TGTGCCAGCAGTTTATATAGCAATCAGCCCCAGCATTTT.

The chain combines TRBV4-3 with TRBJ2-1; 9 positions agree with TRBD2. Germline values: CDR1 LGHNA, CDR2 YSLEER. The CDR3 covers 16 residues. V trimming: 0 bases; J trimming: 4 bases; junction bases outside the gene matches: 4. The CDR3 loop is CASSQDGTSGYNEQFF. The DNA for the CDR3 is TGCGCCAGCAGCCAAGATGGAACTAGCGGGTACAATGAGCAGTTCTTC.

This rearrangement joins TRBV7-9 to TRBJ1-2; 9 bases agree with TRBD1. Germline V gene lookup returns CDR1 SEHNR and CDR2 FQNEAQ (reference sequence). Trimming at V came to 0 bases and at J to 8 bases, leaving 4 bases not matched to a gene. The length of the CDR3 is 14 residues. CDR3 nucleotides: TGTGCCAGCAGCTTAGCCACAGGGGGCATGGGCTACACCTTC. This encodes CASSLATGGMGYTF.

Only a few counts were recorded for this clone. The genes are TRBV2 and TRBJ2-3; 12 nucleotides align to TRBD2. The CDR3 runs to 17 residues. Germline CDR1 is SNHLY and CDR2 is FYNNEI. J was trimmed by 1 base and V by 6 bases; bases with no gene match: 8. CDR3: CASRPTSGRPRTDTQYF. CDR3 nucleotide sequence: TGTGCCAGCAGGCCCACTAGCGGGAGGCCTCGCACAGATACGCAGTATTTT.

The CDR3 DNA reads as TGTGCCAGCAGCCTGGCCGCGAGAGGTGAGCAGTTCTTC. Encoded protein: CASSLAARGEQFF. The V and J genes are TRBV5-6 and TRBJ2-1; D gene uncertain. V was trimmed by 4 bases and J by 9 bases, leaving 14 bases between them. In germline, CDR1 is SGHDT, CDR2 YYEEEE. The CDR3 spans 13 residues.

The V and J genes are TRBV28 and TRBJ2-5; 8 bases agree with TRBD2. The CDR3 has 17 residues. J lost 5 bases, V lost 2 bases, and 13 bases had no gene match. The germline gives CDR1 MDHEN, CDR2 SYDVKM. The CDR3 loop is CASSLSLAGLAGETQYF. As DNA, the CDR3 is TGTGCCAGCAGTTTAAGTCTAGCGGGCCTCGCGGGGGAGACCCAGTACTTC.

The chain carries TRBV30 and TRBJ2-3; D may be TRBD2 (5 bases). Trimming shortened V by 1 base and J by 2 bases, and 13 bases separated the two germline ends. CDR1 is GTSNPN, CDR2 SVGIG, per germline (reference sequence). CDR3 length: 15 residues. This chain's CDR3 is CAWSGPGVVTDTQYF. DNA for the CDR3: TGTGCCTGGAGTGGGCCCGGGGTCGTCACAGATACGCAGTATTTT.

The rearrangement uses TRBV27 and TRBJ2-2; D may be TRBD2 (5 bases). With 6 bases removed from V and 6 bases from J, the gap between germline ends came to 17 bases. From germline, CDR1 is MNHEY and CDR2 SMNVEV (reference sequence). This CDR3 comprises 15 residues. CDR3 sequence: CASRANRGGAGELFF. The DNA for the CDR3 is TGTGCCAGCAGGGCAAACCGGGGTGGCGCCGGGGAGCTGTTTTTT.

The DNA of the CDR3 is TGTGCCAGCAGCCTCGGACAGGGTAACTATGGCTACACCTTC. Translation: CASSLGQGNYGYTF. The V and J genes are TRBV27 and TRBJ1-2; 8 bases agree with TRBD1. This CDR3 is 14 amino acids long. Germline CDR1 is MNHEY and CDR2 is SMNVEV (reference sequence). V shed 6 bases and J 1 base; nucleotides not matched to a gene: 4.

The chain carries TRBV6-2 or TRBV6-3 and TRBJ1-6; 8 bases map to TRBD1. The germline V gene has CDR1 MNHEY and CDR2 SVGEGT. V gave up 4 bases and J gave up 7 bases; unmatched junction bases: 3. This CDR3 has 14 amino acids. The CDR3 spells CASSWDRRNSPLHF. In DNA form, the CDR3 reads TGTGCCAGCAGTTGGGACAGGCGAAATTCACCCCTCCACTTT.

At least ten counts were recorded for this clone. The sample carries other DNA sequences with the same CDR3. The chain couples TRBV5-1 to TRBJ1-6; 9 nucleotides align to TRBD1. Germline V CDR1 and CDR2: SGHRS, YFSETQ. V trimming: 1 base; J trimming: 10 bases; junction bases outside the gene matches: 6. This CDR3 is 15 amino acids long. The CDR3 DNA sequence: TGCGCCAGCAGCTTGAAGGGACAGGGCGGATCACCCCTCCACTTT. It specifies CASSLKGQGGSPLHF.

The chain couples TRBV5-4 to TRBJ2-1; 7 bases map to TRBD1. Germline trimming cut 1 base from V and 0 bases from J; bases unmatched to any gene: 4. The germline V gene has CDR1 SGHNT and CDR2 YYREEE (reference sequence). CDR3 size: 16 residues. Written as DNA, the CDR3 is TGTGCCAGCAGCTTGAAGACAGGGAGCTCCTACAATGAGCAGTTCTTC. Protein: CASSLKTGSSYNEQFF.

The chain employs TRBV27 and TRBJ1-2; no clear D. The V gene's germline CDR1 is MNHEY and CDR2 SMNVEV (reference sequence). V was clipped by 3 bases and J by 4 bases, with 12 bases between them. The CDR3 runs to 14 residues. The CDR3 DNA is TGTGCCAGCAGTTTCGGGCTCCGGGGCTATGGCTACACCTTC. Translating it yields CASSFGLRGYGYTF.